The rows below give T cell receptor beta chains drawn from one sample of a study of T cell repertoires in ileal Crohn's disease. Sequencing was performed with immunoSEQ multiplex PCR; in TCRdb, only in-frame clones are kept and a portion is missing. The sample holds roughly 15,000 clones, 75% to 90% seen once. The sample consisted of ileal tissue. The receptors come from an adult with Crohn's disease. Both conserved end residues are part of each CDR3. The D gene is left open where the match is weak. Clone size, where shown, is once, few, many, or a class for clones that have expanded.

>once|TRBV7-3|-|TRBJ2-1|14
TGTGCCAGCAGCCGCGGCCCGACCTACAATGAGCAGTTCTTC
CASSRGPTYNEQFF
>-|TRBV5-4|-|TRBJ1-1|14
TGTGCCAGCACCCCCCCGACAGGAAACACTGAAGCTTTCTTT
CASTPPTGNTEAFF
>-|TRBV27|TRBD2|TRBJ2-7|14
TGTGCCAGCAGTTTACAGGGCGGGGGGTACGAGCAGTACTTC
CASSLQGGGYEQYF
>-|TRBV7-9|-|TRBJ2-7|17
TGTGCCAGCAGCCTCCCATCGGGTCTGGGGGCCTCCTACGAGCAGTACTTC
CASSLPSGLGASYEQYF
>-|TRBV7-7|TRBD1|TRBJ1-5|18
TGTGCCAGCAGCGTGAGACAGGGGGCGTTCTATAGCAATCAGCCCCAGCATTTT
CASSVRQGAFYSNQPQHF
>few|TRBV5-1|-|TRBJ1-1|14
TGCGCCAGCACCGGCGGCAGGGTTAGGACTGAAGCTTTCTTT
CASTGGRVRTEAFF
>-|TRBV29-1|-|TRBJ2-5|16
TGCAGCGTCTCCTCCCTACTGTCGCGGTACCAAGAGACCCAGTACTTC
CSVSSLLSRYQETQYF
>-|TRBV7-2|-|TRBJ2-2|14
TGTGCCAGCAGCCCGACAGCGAACACCGGGGAGCTGTTTTTT
CASSPTANTGELFF
>-|TRBV7-8|-|TRBJ2-1|13
TGTGCCAGCAGCTTATTAACGGGCAATGAGCAGTTCTTC
CASSLLTGNEQFF
>once|TRBV7-2|-|TRBJ1-6|15
TGTGCCAGCACCTTAGACACAGTTCTCAATTCACCCCTCCACTTT
CASTLDTVLNSPLHF
>once|TRBV11-2|-|TRBJ2-7|14
TGTGCCAGCAGCTTAGACGGGGGCTCCTACGAGCAGTACTTC
CASSLDGGSYEQYF
>-|TRBV19|TRBD1|TRBJ1-5|14
TGTGCCAGTAAAAGGACAGGGGAGTGGCAGCCCCAGCATTTT
CASKRTGEWQPQHF
>-|TRBV6-5|-|TRBJ1-5|14
TGTGCCAGCAGGAATGCGAGGGGCAATCAGCCCCAGCATTTT
CASRNARGNQPQHF
>-|TRBV5-1|TRBD1|TRBJ2-7|14
TGCGCCAGCAGCTTGGGGACAGGGAGCAACGAGCAGTACTTC
CASSLGTGSNEQYF
>-|TRBV7-9|TRBD1|TRBJ1-2|16
TGTGCCAGCAGCTCGGACAGGGGAGAACTTGGCTATGGCTACACCTTC
CASSSDRGELGYGYTF
>-|TRBV19|-|TRBJ2-1|14
TGTGCCAGTACACGCGGCGGAGGGTTGGATGAGCAGTTCTTC
CASTRGGGLDEQFF
>-|TRBV7-9|TRBD1|TRBJ1-5|14
TGTGCCAGCAGCTTGACAGGGGGCGGTCAGCCCCAGCATTTT
CASSLTGGGQPQHF
>-|TRBV5-4|-|TRBJ2-3|12
TGTGCCAGCAGACTAGATAGAGATACGCAGTATTTT
CASRLDRDTQYF
>-|TRBV30|-|TRBJ1-1|13
TGTGCCTGGAGTCCGGGTGTCCCACCGGAGGCTTTCTTT
CAWSPGVPPEAFF
>-|TRBV20-1|-|TRBJ2-1|11
TGCAGTGCTGGTCAAACAGGGGAGCAGTTCTTC
CSAGQTGEQFF
>-|TRBV5-1|TRBD1|TRBJ2-7|16
TGCGCCAGCAGCTTGGGTTACGGGACAGGGGGCTACGAGCAGTACTTC
CASSLGYGTGGYEQYF
>-|TRBV5-4|TRBD2|TRBJ2-5|15
TGTGCCAGCAGCCCTAGCGGGGGGGTCCAAGAGACCCAGTACTTC
CASSPSGGVQETQYF
>-|TRBV7-2|TRBD1|TRBJ1-2|16
TGTGCCAGCAGCCCCCTGATGACAGGGGATAGCTATGGCTACACCTTC
CASSPLMTGDSYGYTF
>-|TRBV6-5|TRBD1|TRBJ2-7|15
TGTGCCAGCAGTTTCACAGGGGACCCCTTTTACGAGCAGTACTTC
CASSFTGDPFYEQYF
>-|TRBV9|-|TRBJ1-1|17
TGTGCCAGCAGCGTAGCCCCACAAGGGGTCATGAACACTGAAGCTTTCTTT
CASSVAPQGVMNTEAFF
>-|TRBV6-5|-|TRBJ1-4|13
TGTGCCAGCAGTGGGCAGGCGAATGAAAAACTGTTTTTT
CASSGQANEKLFF
>-|TRBV29-1|-|TRBJ1-3|12
TGCAGCGCTCGACTCTCTGGAAACACCATATATTTT
CSARLSGNTIYF
>-|TRBV10-3|TRBD1|TRBJ1-5|15
TGTGCCATCAGGCCAGGGGGCGGAGGGGATCAGCCCCAGCATTTT
CAIRPGGGGDQPQHF
>few|TRBV11-2|TRBD1|TRBJ1-2|14
TGTGCCAGCAGCTCGGCAGGGGGACACTATGGCTACACCTTC
CASSSAGGHYGYTF
>-|TRBV7-9|TRBD1|TRBJ2-4|16
TGTGCCAGCAGCGACCCCGGACAGGGCGATTGGAGCATTCAGTACTTC
CASSDPGQGDWSIQYF
>-|TRBV29-1|-|TRBJ1-1|10
TGCAGCGTAGGCGGGACTGAAGCTTTCTTT
CSVGGTEAFF
>-|TRBV30|-|TRBJ1-1|11
TGTGCCTCTAATCTGGACTATGAAGCTTTCTTT
CASNLDYEAFF
>-|TRBV5-1|-|TRBJ1-4|15
TGCGCCAGCAGCTTTGCGCAGGGGCTTAATGAAAAACTGTTTTTT
CASSFAQGLNEKLFF
>few|TRBV7-7|-|TRBJ2-5|16
TGTGCTAGCTCCCCACGGAGCGCCCTGATAGTAGAGACCCAGTACTTC
CASSPRSALIVETQYF
>-|TRBV18|-|TRBJ2-7|14
TGTGCCAGCTCACCTGGGCCTAATAGCTACGAGCAGTACTTC
CASSPGPNSYEQYF
>-|TRBV7-2|-|TRBJ2-7|14
TGTGCCAGCAGCTTGACAAAAGGGGCCTACGAGCAGTACTTC
CASSLTKGAYEQYF
>-|TRBV30|-|TRBJ2-5|15
TGTGCCTGGGACCGTGGGCTTTACCCCCAAGAGACCCAGTACTTC
CAWDRGLYPQETQYF
>-|TRBV7-2|-|TRBJ1-1|15
TGTGCCAGCAGGGCTGGGGGGACCCAGAACACTGAAGCTTTCTTT
CASRAGGTQNTEAFF
>-|TRBV19|TRBD1|TRBJ1-4|15
TGTGCCAGTAAATCCGGGGGACAGGGACGGGAAAAACTGTTTTTT
CASKSGGQGREKLFF
>-|TRBV29-1|-|TRBJ1-2|13
TGCAGCGTGGGGGACACCGACAACTATGGCTACACCTTC
CSVGDTDNYGYTF
>-|TRBV7-2|-|TRBJ2-5|14
TGTGCCAGCAGCCCAAGCTATACAGCGGGGACCCAGTACTTC
CASSPSYTAGTQYF
>-|TRBV18|TRBD1|TRBJ2-1|14
TGTGCCAGCTCACTCACGACAGGGGGGCATGAGCAGTTCTTC
CASSLTTGGHEQFF